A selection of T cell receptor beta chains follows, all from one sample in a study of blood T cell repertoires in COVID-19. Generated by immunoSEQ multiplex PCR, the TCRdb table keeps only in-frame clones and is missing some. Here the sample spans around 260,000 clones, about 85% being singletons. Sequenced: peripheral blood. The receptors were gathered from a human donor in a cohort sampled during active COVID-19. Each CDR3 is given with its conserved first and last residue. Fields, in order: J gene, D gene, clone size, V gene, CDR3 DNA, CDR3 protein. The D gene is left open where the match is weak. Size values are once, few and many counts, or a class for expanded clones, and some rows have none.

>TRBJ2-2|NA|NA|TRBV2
TGTGCCAGCAGTGGAGAGAGCCGGAACACCGGGGAGCTGTTTTTT
CASSGESRNTGELFF
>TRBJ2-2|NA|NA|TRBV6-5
TGTGCCTGCCGGAGGCCCGGCACCGGGGAGCTGTTTTTT
CACRRPGTGELFF
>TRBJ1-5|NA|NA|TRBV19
TGTGCCAGTAAGGCACTTACCGGAGGGTCGGGACAGCCCCAGCATTTT
CASKALTGGSGQPQHF
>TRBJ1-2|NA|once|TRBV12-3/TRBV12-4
TGTGCCAGCAGTCATACAGTTAGCTATGGCTACACCTTC
CASSHTVSYGYTF
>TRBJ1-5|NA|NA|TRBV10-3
TGTGCCATCAGCCCTACTCAGGTTTATAGCAATCAGCCCCAGCATTTT
CAISPTQVYSNQPQHF
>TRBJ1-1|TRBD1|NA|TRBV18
TGTGCCAGCTCCAGGGACAGATACACTGAAGCTTTCTTT
CASSRDRYTEAFF
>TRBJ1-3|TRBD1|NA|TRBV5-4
TGTGCCAGCAGCTTGGGGGGACAGCCGGTCTCTGGAAACACCATATATTTT
CASSLGGQPVSGNTIYF
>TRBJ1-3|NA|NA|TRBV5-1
TGCGCCAGCAGCTTGGGTCTCTCTGGAAACACCATATATTTT
CASSLGLSGNTIYF
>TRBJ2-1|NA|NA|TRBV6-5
TGTGCCAGCAGATCTCTAGCATTGAATTACAATGAGCAGTTCTTC
CASRSLALNYNEQFF
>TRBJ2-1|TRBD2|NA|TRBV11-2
TGTGCCAGCAGCTTAAGCGGGAGCTCCTACAATGAGCAGTTCTTC
CASSLSGSSYNEQFF
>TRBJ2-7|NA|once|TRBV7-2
TGTGCCAGCAGCTTGCGGTTTAGCGGAGAGCAGTACTTC
CASSLRFSGEQYF
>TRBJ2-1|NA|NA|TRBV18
TGTGCCAGCTCAGCCGGGGGCAATGAGCAGTTCTTC
CASSAGGNEQFF
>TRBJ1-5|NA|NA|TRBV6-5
TGTGCCAGCAGTTACTCGGGCCCCATAATCCAGCCCCAGCATTTT
CASSYSGPIIQPQHF
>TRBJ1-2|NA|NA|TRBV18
TGTGCCAGCTCACCGGCAGAACAGAACTATGGCTACACCTTC
CASSPAEQNYGYTF
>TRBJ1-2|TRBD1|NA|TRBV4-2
TGTGCCAGCAGCCCCCGACAGGGACCAGACATATGGGGCTACACCTTC
CASSPRQGPDIWGYTF
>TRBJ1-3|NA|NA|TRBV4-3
TGCGCCAGCAGCCCACAGTCCTGGGCCCGAAACACCATATATTTT
CASSPQSWARNTIYF
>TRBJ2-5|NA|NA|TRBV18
TGTGCCAGCTCTCTTACTAGCTTGGGTGAGACCCAGTACTTC
CASSLTSLGETQYF
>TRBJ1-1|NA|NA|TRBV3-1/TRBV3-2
TGTGCCAGCAGCCAAGCTTCTGAAGCTTTCTTT
CASSQASEAFF
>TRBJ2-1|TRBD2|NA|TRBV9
TGTGCCAGCAGCGGAGGACTAGCGGGAAGGAATGAGCAGTTCTTC
CASSGGLAGRNEQFF
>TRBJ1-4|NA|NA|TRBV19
TGTGCCACCAGTCCCAGGGCGCAAAAACTGTTTTTT
CATSPRAQKLFF
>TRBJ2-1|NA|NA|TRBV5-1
TGCGCCAGCAGCTTGGCCCAGCTAGCAAGCAATGAGCAGTTCTTC
CASSLAQLASNEQFF
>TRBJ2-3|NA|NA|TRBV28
TGTGCCAGCAGCGCGGGGTGGGCCACAGATACGCAGTATTTT
CASSAGWATDTQYF
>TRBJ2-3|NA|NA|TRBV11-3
TGTGCCAGCAGCTTAGGAGGAAGCGGATCTAGCACAGATACGCAGTATTTT
CASSLGGSGSSTDTQYF
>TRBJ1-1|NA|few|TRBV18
TGTGCCAGCTCACCCGGACAGAGGAACACTGAAGCTTTCTTT
CASSPGQRNTEAFF
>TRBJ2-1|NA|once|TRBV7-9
TGTGCCAGCAGCCTCGGACAGTCCCCCTTCAATGAGCAGTTCTTC
CASSLGQSPFNEQFF
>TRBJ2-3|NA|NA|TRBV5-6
TGTGCCAGCTACAGGAAGGGCACAGATACGCAGTATTTT
CASYRKGTDTQYF
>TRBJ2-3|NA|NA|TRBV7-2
TGTGCCAGCAGCTTATCACAGTCACCAGGGGATACGCAGTATTTT
CASSLSQSPGDTQYF
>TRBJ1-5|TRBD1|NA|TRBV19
TGTGCCAGTAGTCCCCAGGGACAGAGCAATCAGCCCCAGCATTTT
CASSPQGQSNQPQHF
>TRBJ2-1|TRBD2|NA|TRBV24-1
TGTGCCACCAGTGATTTGAGCGTCGCGGGGGGCAATGAGCAGTTCTTC
CATSDLSVAGGNEQFF
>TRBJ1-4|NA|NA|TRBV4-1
TGCGCCAGCAGCCAAGGGCCGGGGGGCGGCTCCCCCATTTTT
CASSQGPGGGSPIF
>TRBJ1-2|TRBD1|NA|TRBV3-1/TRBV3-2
TGTGCCAGCAGGGATGTCAGGGGGCCCTCCGGCTACACCTTC
CASRDVRGPSGYTF
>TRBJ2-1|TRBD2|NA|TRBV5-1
TGCGCCAGCAGCTCGGGCGGGACTAGCATAAATGAGCAGTTCTTC
CASSSGGTSINEQFF
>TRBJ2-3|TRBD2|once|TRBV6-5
TGTGCCAGCAGTTACGGGGGACTAGCGGAACGAGATACGCAGTATTTT
CASSYGGLAERDTQYF
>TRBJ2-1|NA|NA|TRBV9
TGTGCCAGCAGCGTAAGTGGGAGTTCCTACAATGAGCAGTTCTTC
CASSVSGSSYNEQFF
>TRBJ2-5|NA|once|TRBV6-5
TGTGCCACCCTTCGGACAGAAGAGACCCAGTACTTC
CATLRTEETQYF
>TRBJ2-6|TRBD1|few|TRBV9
TGTGCCAGCAACAGGGGGATCGCGTCTGGGGCCAACGTCCTGACTTTC
CASNRGIASGANVLTF
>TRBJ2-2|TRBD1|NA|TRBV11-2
TGTGCCAGCAGCTTATCAGGGGGCTTAAGGTCCACCGGGGAGCTGTTTTTT
CASSLSGGLRSTGELFF
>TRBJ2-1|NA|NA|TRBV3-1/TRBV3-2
TGTGCCAGCAGCCCCCCCATGGGGGCGGGTGCCCTCCTACCCAATGAGCAGTTCTTC
CASSPPMGAGALLPNEQFF
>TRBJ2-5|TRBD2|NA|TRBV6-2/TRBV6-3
TGTGCCAGCAGTTTCGGGGGGTCCCAAGAGACCCAGTACTTC
CASSFGGSQETQYF
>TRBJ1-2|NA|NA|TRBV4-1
TGCGCCAGCAGCCAAGGACAAAACTATGGCTACACCTTC
CASSQGQNYGYTF
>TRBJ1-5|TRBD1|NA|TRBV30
TGTGCCTGGAGTGTCGGACAGGGGGCTCAGCCCCAGCATTTT
CAWSVGQGAQPQHF
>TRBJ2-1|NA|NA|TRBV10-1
TGCGCCAGCAGTGAGTCGGCGAGGACAGTGAAGTTCTTC
CASSESARTVKFF
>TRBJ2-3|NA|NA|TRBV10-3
TGTGCCATCAGTGTCGAGGCTAGCACAGATACGCAGTATTTT
CAISVEASTDTQYF
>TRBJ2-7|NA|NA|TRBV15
TGTGCCACCAGCAGAGACGCCTCTGGGGCGCACTACGAGCAGTACTTC
CATSRDASGAHYEQYF
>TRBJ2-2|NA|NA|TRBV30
TGTGCCTGGGGTCGGAACACCGGGGAGCTGTTTTTT
CAWGRNTGELFF
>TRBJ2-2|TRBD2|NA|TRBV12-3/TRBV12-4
TGTGCCAGCCGCGGGGGGGGTACCGGGGAGCTGTTTTTT
CASRGGGTGELFF
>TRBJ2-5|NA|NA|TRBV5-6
TGTGCCAGCAGCTCCGGGACAGGGGGCTGGCTAGCGGGAGGGGAGACCCAGTACTTC
CASSSGTGGWLAGGETQYF
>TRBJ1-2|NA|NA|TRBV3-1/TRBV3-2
TGTGCCAGCAGCCCCCCTCTCGGGAATGGCGGCTACACCTTC
CASSPPLGNGGYTF